Here is one T cell receptor beta chain with its context. The data derive from a study of cytotoxic CD8 clonotypes in ibrutinib-treated CLL. Profiling relied on immunoSEQ multiplex PCR, and the TCRdb table lists in-frame clones only, not all of them. The data contain about 300,000 clones, 60% to 80% of them seen just once; the ten biggest clones take up around 6.5%. Sequenced material: PBMCs, taken after 36 months of ibrutinib treatment. The clonotype was recovered from a human donor with chronic lymphocytic leukemia.

CDR3 sequence: CASSYSRTSVEKFF. The CDR3 nucleotides read TGTGCCAGCAGTTACAGTAGGACTAGCGTCGAAAAGTTCTTC. This chain uses TRBV6-6 with TRBJ2-1; 9 nucleotides align to TRBD2. Looked up from germline, CDR1 is MNHNY and CDR2 is SVGAGI (reference sequence). V gave up 2 bases and J gave up 14 bases; unmatched junction bases: 10. The CDR3 sequence is 14 residues long.